A single sample is the source of the 15 T cell receptor beta chains below, sequenced in a study of response to subunit inactivated influenza vaccine. TCRdb analysed the RT-PCR reads with MiXCR anew, one entry per CDR3 protein. This sample has just under 550,000 distinct CDR3 sequences, with under 30% found just once. The data were also submitted as part of a second study, on T cells expressing NK-cell markers. As that study records: TCR beta cDNA was made by 5'RACE template switching with UMIs.

Sequenced material: CD4+ T cells sorted from PBMCs, taken about 13 days after vaccination. Receptors originate from a man over 45 who received an inactivated influenza vaccine.

CDR3 in amino acids: CSAPDPLQSPLHF. CDR3 in DNA: TGCAGTGCCCCGGACCCGCTCCAGTCACCCCTCCACTTT. The chain employs TRBV20-1 and TRBJ1-6; D unclear. Trimming removed 6 bases at V and 10 bases at J, with 16 bases between. The CDR3 has 13 residues. Germline CDR1 is DFQATT and CDR2 is SNEGSKA (reference sequence).

The chain couples TRBV15 to TRBJ2-1; TRBD1 matches at 7 bases. The CDR3 runs to 15 residues. Germline V gene lookup returns CDR1 LNHNV and CDR2 YYDKDF (reference sequence). Trimming cost V 4 bases and J 5 bases; bases outside gene matches: 8. The CDR3 loop is CATSKGSGQDNEQFF. The CDR3 bases are TGTGCCACCAGCAAGGGAAGCGGACAGGACAATGAGCAGTTCTTC. Together with reference TRBV15 and TRBJ2-1, the CDR3 gives the full variable domain: DAMVIQNPRYQVTQFGKPVTLSCSQTLNHNVMYWYQQKSSQAPKLLFHYYDKDFNNEADTPDNFQSRRPNTSFCFLDIRSPGLGDTAMYLCATSKGSGQDNEQFFGPGTRLTVL.

The V call is TRBV7-9, the J call TRBJ2-1; 7 positions agree with TRBD1. This CDR3 comprises 16 residues. Germline values: CDR1 SEHNR, CDR2 FQNEAQ (reference sequence). V lost 5 bases, J lost 5 bases, and 12 bases stayed unmatched. CDR3 region: CASSGRRGRTNNEQFF. The DNA for the CDR3 is TGTGCCAGCAGCGGTAGAAGGGGGCGGACAAACAATGAGCAGTTCTTC.

This clonotype has ten or more counts. This chain uses TRBV4-2 with TRBJ2-7; TRBD1 might be the D (5 bases). The CDR3 has 13 amino acids. Looked up from germline, CDR1 is LGHNA and CDR2 is YNFKEQ. Trimming shortened V by 0 bases and J by 2 bases, and 5 bases separated the two germline ends. CDR3 sequence reads: CASSQDRAYEQYF. The CDR3 coding sequence is TGTGCCAGCAGCCAAGACAGGGCCTACGAGCAGTACTTC.

In its sample, this clonotype was seen a few times. In DNA, the CDR3 is TGTGCCAGCAGTTATACAGGCTCTACTGAAGCTTTCTTT. As protein: CASSYTGSTEAFF. This sequence joins TRBV6-2 or TRBV6-3 and TRBJ1-1, with D possibly being TRBD1 (5 bases). The germline gives CDR1 MNHEY, CDR2 SVGEGT. The CDR3 is 13 residues long. V was trimmed by 3 bases and J by 5 bases, leaving 10 bases between them.

This clonotype was observed at least ten times. The chain carries TRBV10-3 and TRBJ1-3; D is ambiguous. V lost 0 bases and J lost 5, with 8 bases in between. CDR3 length equals 14 residues. From germline, CDR1 is ENHRY and CDR2 SYGVKD. In DNA form, the CDR3 reads TGTGCCATCAGTGAGTCGCGAACACGAAACACCATATATTTT. It encodes CAISESRTRNTIYF.

CDR3 amino acids: CASSEGTGSYNEQFF. For the CDR3, the DNA is TGCGCCAGCAGCGAGGGGACAGGCTCCTACAATGAGCAGTTCTTC. V gene TRBV5-1 combines with J gene TRBJ2-1; 8 bases line up with TRBD1. CDR1 is SGHRS and CDR2 is YFSETQ in the germline V gene. This CDR3 is 15 amino acids long. V gave up 4 bases and J gave up 0 bases; unmatched junction bases: 3.

This clonotype was found many times. The CDR3 DNA is TGCGCCAGCAGCCAAGGCACAGGGGGCCTCAGCAATCAGCCCCAGCATTTT. Translation: CASSQGTGGLSNQPQHF. The chain recombines TRBV4-3 with TRBJ1-5, with TRBD1 identical over 9 bases. J lost 1 base, V lost 1 base, and 5 bases had no gene match. The CDR3 covers 17 residues. Looked up from germline, CDR1 is LGHNA and CDR2 is YSLEER.

V usage is TRBV18 and J usage is TRBJ1-3; tentatively, D is TRBD1 (6 bases). CDR1 and CDR2 from the germline V gene are KGHSH and LQKENI. The CDR3 runs to 16 residues. The V end was cut by 3 bases, the J end by 0 bases, with 12 bases between. CDR3 sequence reads: CASSPGQSFSGNTIYF. The CDR3 DNA follows: TGTGCCAGCTCACCCGGACAGTCTTTCTCTGGAAACACCATATATTTT.

The chain employs TRBV11-2 and TRBJ1-6; a possible D gene is TRBD1 (5 bases). Germline V CDR1 and CDR2: SGHAT, FQNNGV. The V end was cut by 1 base, the J end by 1 base, with 14 bases between. The CDR3 sequence is 18 residues long. The CDR3 DNA sequence: TGTGCCAGCAGCTTAGGTCTCTCAAAGGGGTCCTATAATTCACCCCTCCACTTT. Its translation is CASSLGLSKGSYNSPLHF.

This clonotype has more than one count but fewer than ten. The rearrangement joins TRBV5-1 to TRBJ2-6; TRBD1 agrees at 8 bases. Germline CDR1 reads SGHRS; CDR2 reads YFSETQ. J lost 4 bases, V lost 3 bases, and 6 bases had no gene match. There are 16 residues in the CDR3. The CDR3 region has the DNA TGCGCCAGCAGCTGGACGACAGGGGCCGGGGCCAACGTCCTGACTTTC. Translating gives CASSWTTGAGANVLTF.

The chain combines TRBV20-1 with TRBJ2-1; 12 nucleotides align to TRBD2. The V segment lost 0 bases and the J segment 5 bases; nucleotides outside the gene matches: 8. CDR1 is DFQATT, CDR2 SNEGSKA, per germline (reference sequence). The CDR3 length is 17 residues. The CDR3 protein is CSARDFLAGGPDNEQFF. DNA of the CDR3: TGCAGTGCTAGAGATTTCCTAGCGGGAGGGCCTGACAATGAGCAGTTCTTC.

This rearrangement joins TRBV21-1 to TRBJ2-1; the table assigns TRBD2, which was not confirmed against the DNA. TRBV21-1 is classified as a pseudogene. The CDR3 contains 18 residues. CDR3 sequence (DNA): TGTGCCAGCAGCAAACCTTCCCCCGGACTAGCGGAGTACAATGAGCAGTTCTTC. Amino acids: CASSKPSPGLAEYNEQFF.

The sample holds a few counts of this clonotype. V is TRBV12-3 or TRBV12-4 and J is TRBJ2-3, with 7 bases aligning to TRBD2. V shed 5 bases and J 5 bases; nucleotides not matched to a gene: 10. This CDR3 has 15 residues. CDR3 amino acids: CASSPQGLTGDTQYF. The CDR3 region has the DNA TGTGCCAGCAGTCCCCAGGGACTAACCGGAGATACGCAGTATTTT.

The rearrangement links TRBV20-1 to TRBJ2-7, with 12 bases identical to TRBD1. The germline CDR1 and CDR2 sequences are DFQATT and SNEGSKA (reference sequence). The CDR3 length is 13 residues. Losses at the gene ends were 5 bases for V and 7 bases for J; bases not matched to a gene: 6. This CDR3 is CSARGQGAREQYF. The CDR3 coding sequence is TGCAGTGCTCGGGGACAGGGGGCAAGGGAGCAGTACTTC.